A selection of T cell receptor beta chains follows, all from one sample in a study of cytomegalovirus exposure and HLA in healthy donors. Some clones are missing from TCRdb's copy, which holds only in-frame ones; the method was immunoSEQ multiplex PCR. Here the sample spans 65,000 to 75,000 clones, over 90% being singletons. The sample consisted of PBMCs. The receptors were sampled from a woman aged 18-29 years in good health and CMV-seropositive. Each CDR3 is given with its conserved first and last residue. Fields, in order: CDR3 length, V gene, clone size, D gene, J gene, CDR3 DNA, CDR3 protein. The D gene is left open where the match is weak. Part of the rows lack a size; the others show once, few, many or a class for expanded clones.

len: 16
v_gene: TRBV25-1
abundance: -
d_gene: TRBD1
j_gene: TRBJ2-4
CDR3nt: TGTGCCAGCAGTGCCACGGGACAGGGGGTTAAAAACATTCAGTACTTC
CDR3aa: CASSATGQGVKNIQYF

len: 17
v_gene: TRBV5-1
abundance: -
d_gene: -
j_gene: TRBJ1-1
CDR3nt: TGCGCCAGCAGCTTGGCTGCTTCGGTCCAGGAGAACACTGAAGCTTTCTTT
CDR3aa: CASSLAASVQENTEAFF

len: 15
v_gene: TRBV30
abundance: -
d_gene: TRBD1
j_gene: TRBJ1-2
CDR3nt: TGTGCCTGGAGTTTGGACAGGGGGCCTAACTATGGCTACACCTTC
CDR3aa: CAWSLDRGPNYGYTF

len: 14
v_gene: TRBV2
abundance: -
d_gene: TRBD1
j_gene: TRBJ1-2
CDR3nt: TGTGCCAGCAGTGGTCAGGGGGCGGCCTATGGCTACACCTTC
CDR3aa: CASSGQGAAYGYTF

len: 13
v_gene: TRBV2
abundance: -
d_gene: -
j_gene: TRBJ2-7
CDR3nt: TGTGCCAGCAGAGTTCAGGGATCCGGCGAGCAGTACTTC
CDR3aa: CASRVQGSGEQYF

len: 16
v_gene: TRBV11-2
abundance: -
d_gene: TRBD1
j_gene: TRBJ2-4
CDR3nt: TGTGCCAGCAGCGGGGGGACAGGGTTGGCCAAAAACATTCAGTACTTC
CDR3aa: CASSGGTGLAKNIQYF

len: 13
v_gene: TRBV18
abundance: -
d_gene: TRBD1
j_gene: TRBJ2-7
CDR3nt: TGTGCCAGCTCACCAAGGACAGGGCACGAGCAGTACTTC
CDR3aa: CASSPRTGHEQYF

len: 16
v_gene: TRBV6-5
abundance: -
d_gene: -
j_gene: TRBJ1-1
CDR3nt: TGTGCCAGCAGTTACTCCGGAGGGACCCTCGGAACTGAAGCTTTCTTT
CDR3aa: CASSYSGGTLGTEAFF

len: 16
v_gene: TRBV7-9
abundance: -
d_gene: -
j_gene: TRBJ1-1
CDR3nt: TGTGCCAGCAGCTTATTTGTCGGAGGTTCCGACACTGAAGCTTTCTTT
CDR3aa: CASSLFVGGSDTEAFF

len: 17
v_gene: TRBV4-3
abundance: -
d_gene: -
j_gene: TRBJ1-5
CDR3nt: TGCGCCAGCAGCCAAGGAAGGGCCAGCGGAGGCAATCAGCCCCAGCATTTT
CDR3aa: CASSQGRASGGNQPQHF

len: 13
v_gene: TRBV6-5
abundance: -
d_gene: -
j_gene: TRBJ1-1
CDR3nt: TGTGCCAGCAGCCGAGGGGGTACCACTGAAGCTTTCTTT
CDR3aa: CASSRGGTTEAFF

len: 12
v_gene: TRBV29-1
abundance: -
d_gene: -
j_gene: TRBJ1-3
CDR3nt: TGCAGCGTCGGGACACCTGGAAACACCATATATTTT
CDR3aa: CSVGTPGNTIYF

len: 15
v_gene: TRBV27
abundance: -
d_gene: -
j_gene: TRBJ1-5
CDR3nt: TGTGCCAGCAGTTTTACAGGGAGTAGCAATCAGCCCCAGCATTTT
CDR3aa: CASSFTGSSNQPQHF

len: 13
v_gene: TRBV19
abundance: -
d_gene: -
j_gene: TRBJ1-5
CDR3nt: TGTGCCAGTAGAGACAGGAGCAATCAGCCCCAGCATTTT
CDR3aa: CASRDRSNQPQHF

len: 11
v_gene: TRBV7-9
abundance: -
d_gene: -
j_gene: TRBJ1-4
CDR3nt: TGTGCCAGCAGCTCCGATGAAAAACTGTTTTTT
CDR3aa: CASSSDEKLFF

len: 14
v_gene: TRBV5-6
abundance: -
d_gene: -
j_gene: TRBJ1-4
CDR3nt: TGTGCCAGCAGCAGCGGGACAATTGGTGAAAAACTGTTTTTT
CDR3aa: CASSSGTIGEKLFF

len: 14
v_gene: TRBV5-4
abundance: -
d_gene: -
j_gene: TRBJ2-3
CDR3nt: TGTGCCAGCAGCTTTCAGCGGCGCACAGATACGCAGTATTTT
CDR3aa: CASSFQRRTDTQYF

len: 14
v_gene: TRBV5-1
abundance: -
d_gene: -
j_gene: TRBJ1-1
CDR3nt: TGCGCCAGCAGCTTGGAGACATCGAACACTGAAGCTTTCTTT
CDR3aa: CASSLETSNTEAFF

len: 12
v_gene: TRBV28
abundance: -
d_gene: -
j_gene: TRBJ1-1
CDR3nt: TGTGCCAGCAAATTCGGGGGGACTGAAGCTTTCTTT
CDR3aa: CASKFGGTEAFF

len: 16
v_gene: TRBV7-3
abundance: -
d_gene: TRBD1
j_gene: TRBJ1-1
CDR3nt: TGTGCCAGCAGCTTAACAGGGGGCTCCATGAACACTGAAGCTTTCTTT
CDR3aa: CASSLTGGSMNTEAFF

len: 13
v_gene: TRBV11-3
abundance: -
d_gene: -
j_gene: TRBJ1-1
CDR3nt: TGTGCCAGCAGCTTAGGGCTGAACACTGAAGCTTTCTTT
CDR3aa: CASSLGLNTEAFF

len: 15
v_gene: TRBV19
abundance: -
d_gene: TRBD1
j_gene: TRBJ2-2
CDR3nt: TGTGCCAGTAGGGCCGGGACAGGGTCCACCGGGGAGCTGTTTTTT
CDR3aa: CASRAGTGSTGELFF

len: 17
v_gene: TRBV7-2
abundance: -
d_gene: TRBD2
j_gene: TRBJ2-7
CDR3nt: TGTGCCAGCAGCCAGGGACTAGCGGGAGGGCCGGGTCTCGAGCAGTACTTC
CDR3aa: CASSQGLAGGPGLEQYF

len: 14
v_gene: TRBV21-1
abundance: -
d_gene: -
j_gene: TRBJ1-5
CDR3nt: TGTGCCAGCAGGACAGGATATTGCTCCCAGCCCCAGCATTTT
CDR3aa: CASRTGYCSQPQHF

len: 14
v_gene: TRBV5-1
abundance: -
d_gene: TRBD1
j_gene: TRBJ1-5
CDR3nt: TGCGCCAGCAGCTTGTCAGGGGGCAGTCAGCCCCAGCATTTT
CDR3aa: CASSLSGGSQPQHF

len: 15
v_gene: TRBV5-4
abundance: -
d_gene: -
j_gene: TRBJ2-3
CDR3nt: TGTGCCAGCAGCTCCCGGGAGCTGTTCACAGATACGCAGTATTTT
CDR3aa: CASSSRELFTDTQYF

len: 12
v_gene: TRBV29-1
abundance: -
d_gene: TRBD1
j_gene: TRBJ1-2
CDR3nt: TGCAGCGGGGGACAGGCTAACTATGGCTACACCTTC
CDR3aa: CSGGQANYGYTF

len: 15
v_gene: TRBV7-2
abundance: -
d_gene: -
j_gene: TRBJ1-1
CDR3nt: TGTGCCAGCAGCTTAGTAAGGTTCGGGGGCACTGAAGCTTTCTTT
CDR3aa: CASSLVRFGGTEAFF

len: 18
v_gene: TRBV19
abundance: -
d_gene: TRBD1
j_gene: TRBJ2-3
CDR3nt: TGTGCCAGTAGTATGGGGACAGGGTATGATTCCGGCACAGATACGCAGTATTTT
CDR3aa: CASSMGTGYDSGTDTQYF

len: 14
v_gene: TRBV19
abundance: -
d_gene: -
j_gene: TRBJ1-5
CDR3nt: TGTGCCAGTCACCTCAGGGATAGCAATCAGCCCCAGCATTTT
CDR3aa: CASHLRDSNQPQHF

len: 14
v_gene: TRBV5-1
abundance: -
d_gene: -
j_gene: TRBJ2-7
CDR3nt: TGCGCCAGCAGCGTCGCGGTCGACTCCTACGAGCAGTACTTC
CDR3aa: CASSVAVDSYEQYF

len: 16
v_gene: TRBV2
abundance: -
d_gene: TRBD2
j_gene: TRBJ2-3
CDR3nt: TGTGCCAGCAGTGGACTAGCGGGGGCAATGGCGGGTACGCAGTATTTT
CDR3aa: CASSGLAGAMAGTQYF

len: 12
v_gene: TRBV15
abundance: -
d_gene: -
j_gene: TRBJ2-7
CDR3nt: TGTGCCACCAGCAGCTTCTCCGACGAGCAGTACTTC
CDR3aa: CATSSFSDEQYF

len: 14
v_gene: TRBV6-5
abundance: -
d_gene: -
j_gene: TRBJ2-6
CDR3nt: TGTGCCAGCAGATTGAGCCCTGGGGCCAACGTCCTGACTTTC
CDR3aa: CASRLSPGANVLTF

len: 12
v_gene: TRBV19
abundance: -
d_gene: -
j_gene: TRBJ1-2
CDR3nt: TGTGCCAGTGGGACGAGGAGGGACGGCTACACCTTC
CDR3aa: CASGTRRDGYTF

len: 15
v_gene: TRBV6-5
abundance: -
d_gene: TRBD1
j_gene: TRBJ1-2
CDR3nt: TGTGCCAGCAGTTACAGTGACAGGGGGAAAGGTGGCTACACCTTC
CDR3aa: CASSYSDRGKGGYTF

len: 17
v_gene: TRBV5-1
abundance: -
d_gene: TRBD2
j_gene: TRBJ2-1
CDR3nt: TGCGCCAGCAGCTCCATCCCGACTAGCGGGATTCCCGATGAGCAGTTCTTC
CDR3aa: CASSSIPTSGIPDEQFF

len: 15
v_gene: TRBV5-1
abundance: -
d_gene: -
j_gene: TRBJ2-1
CDR3nt: TGCGCCAGCAGCTTAAAGCGGGTAACCTACAATGAGCAGTTCTTC
CDR3aa: CASSLKRVTYNEQFF

len: 14
v_gene: TRBV5-1
abundance: -
d_gene: -
j_gene: TRBJ2-3
CDR3nt: TGCGCCAGCAGCGGGAGCGTTAGCACAGATACGCAGTATTTT
CDR3aa: CASSGSVSTDTQYF

len: 15
v_gene: TRBV5-5
abundance: -
d_gene: -
j_gene: TRBJ2-7
CDR3nt: TGTGCCAGCAGCTTGCGGCCACAGGGCACCTACGAGCAGTACTTC
CDR3aa: CASSLRPQGTYEQYF

len: 16
v_gene: TRBV2
abundance: -
d_gene: TRBD1
j_gene: TRBJ2-7
CDR3nt: TGTGCCAGCAGTGAAGCCTCAGGGGGCAAATCCTACGAGCAGTACTTC
CDR3aa: CASSEASGGKSYEQYF

len: 19
v_gene: TRBV4-2
abundance: once
d_gene: -
j_gene: TRBJ2-7
CDR3nt: TGTGCCAGCAGCCAGGATTCGGTGACCAAAACGGGACTGACCTACGAGCAGTACTTC
CDR3aa: CASSQDSVTKTGLTYEQYF

len: 14
v_gene: TRBV7-9
abundance: -
d_gene: -
j_gene: TRBJ2-1
CDR3nt: TGTGCCAGCGGCCCATCAACGACTGGCAATGAGCAGTTCTTC
CDR3aa: CASGPSTTGNEQFF

len: 15
v_gene: TRBV2
abundance: -
d_gene: TRBD2
j_gene: TRBJ2-3
CDR3nt: TGTGCCAGCAGGGTCGGGACTAGCGGCACAGATACGCAGTATTTT
CDR3aa: CASRVGTSGTDTQYF